These 21 T cell receptor beta chains share one sample of origin, sequenced in a study of identical twins. One entry per CDR3 protein, called by TCRdb with MiXCR from the 5' RACE reads. The sample shows roughly 220,000 distinct CDR3 sequences, over 5.5% of them seen only once. These data are also associated with another study on T cells expressing NK-cell markers.

Sequenced material: CD8+ T cells sorted from blood. The receptors come from a woman aged 18-29 years in good health.

The rearrangement links TRBV6-6 to TRBJ2-1, with D possibly TRBD2 on 6 matching bases. The CDR3 is 13 amino acids. Germline V gene lookup returns CDR1 MNHNY and CDR2 SVGAGI (reference sequence). V lost 7 bases and J lost 6, with 13 bases in between. The CDR3 sequence is CASIGGEGNEQFF. The CDR3 nucleotides are TGTGCCAGCATCGGGGGAGAGGGCAATGAGCAGTTCTTC.

This clonotype was found a few times. J is TRBJ2-7 and V is TRBV7-6; D not certain. This CDR3 has 14 amino acids. V gave up 4 bases and J gave up 3 bases, with 13 bases separating them. Per germline, CDR1 SGHVS and CDR2 FNYEAQ. DNA for the CDR3: TGTGCCAGCAGCTCGACGGAGCGCCTCTACGAGCAGTACTTC. Translating gives CASSSTERLYEQYF.

About this clonotype: Given the absence of the conserved phenylalanine or tryptophan at the CDR3 end, a read error is likely. The rearrangement links TRBV11-2 to TRBJ2-7; TRBD1 matches 9 bases. V lost 5 bases, J lost 4 bases, and 12 bases stayed unmatched. The V gene's germline CDR1 is SGHAT and CDR2 FQNNGV. The CDR3 totals 16 residues. The CDR3 DNA reads TGTGCCAGCAGCCCGCTAGGCACAGGGGGCGGGTACGAGCAGTACTCC. Translating gives CASSPLGTGGGYEQYS.

In nucleotides, the CDR3 is TGTGCCAGCAGCTTTTTAGGGGTTCACAAAGGCAATGAGCAGTTCTTC. Its translation is CASSFLGVHKGNEQFF. The genes are TRBV7-9 and TRBJ2-1; D perhaps matches TRBD1 (5 bases). Germline V gene sequence: CDR1 SEHNR, CDR2 FQNEAQ (reference sequence). Trimming cost V 3 bases and J 6 bases, with 18 bases left between them. The length of the CDR3 is 16 residues.

There are a few counts of this clonotype. This chain links TRBV2 with TRBJ2-3; 7 nucleotides match TRBD2. The CDR3 spans 15 residues. The germline V gene encodes CDR1 SNHLY and CDR2 FYNNEI. The trim removed 8 bases at V and 1 base at J, leaving 9 bases unmatched. CDR3 sequence reads: CASFLTGGRTDTQYF. DNA for the CDR3: TGTGCCAGCTTCCTCACGGGAGGCCGCACAGATACGCAGTATTTT.

This clonotype has only a few counts. The chain combines TRBV7-9 with TRBJ1-2; D is ambiguous. Germline V CDR1 and CDR2: SEHNR, FQNEAQ (reference sequence). V lost 1 base, J lost 0 bases, and 12 bases lay in between. CDR3 length: 16 residues. The CDR3 loop reads CASSLENRMPNYGYTF. CDR3 nucleotides: TGTGCCAGCAGCTTAGAAAACAGAATGCCTAACTATGGCTACACCTTC.

The chain joins TRBV29-1 to TRBJ2-7; 8 nucleotides align to TRBD1. The CDR3 is made up of 13 amino acids. The germline V gene has CDR1 SQVTM and CDR2 ANQGSEA. After removal of 7 bases from V and 5 bases from J, the junction contained 10 bases not matched to a gene. Here the CDR3 reads CSAGRTGINEQYF. The CDR3 DNA is TGCAGCGCCGGACGGACAGGGATCAACGAGCAGTACTTC.

This clonotype was detected a few times. This chain joins TRBV10-2 and TRBJ2-2; 7 nucleotides align to TRBD2. The germline CDR1 and CDR2 sequences are WSHSY and SAAADI. V lost 6 bases, J lost 4 bases, and 5 bases stayed unmatched. This CDR3 is 14 amino acids long. The CDR3 reads CASRRPGGTGELFF. DNA for the CDR3: TGCGCCAGCAGGCGACCGGGGGGCACCGGGGAGCTGTTTTTT.

This clonotype was counted at least ten times. This chain connects TRBV5-1 to TRBJ1-5; tentatively, D is TRBD1 (6 bases). Germline V gives CDR1 SGHRS, CDR2 YFSETQ. Deletions cut 1 base from V and 7 bases from J, with 9 bases between. The CDR3 has 13 amino acids. The CDR3 nucleotides are TGCGCCAGCAGCTTGTGGGGGGGCCAGCCCCAGCATTTT. Translating gives CASSLWGGQPQHF.

The table lists this clonotype with a few counts. V gene TRBV12-3 or TRBV12-4 combines with J gene TRBJ1-1; the D is unclear. V was pared by 3 bases and J by 2 bases, with 4 bases between. The CDR3 consists of 12 residues. The CDR3 is CASSFFNTEAFF. CDR3 nucleotides: TGTGCCAGCAGTTTCTTTAACACTGAAGCTTTCTTT.

This clonotype was counted between two and nine times. The rearrangement joins TRBV7-9 to TRBJ1-4, with D tentatively TRBD1 (5 bases). The ends were cut back, 1 base at V and 6 bases at J, with 15 bases in the middle. Looked up from germline, CDR1 is SEHNR and CDR2 is FQNEAQ (reference sequence). The CDR3 covers 16 residues. In DNA form, the CDR3 reads TGTGCCAGCAGCTTAGTCGAGGGGCCGCAGGATGAAAAACTGTTTTTT. This gives the protein CASSLVEGPQDEKLFF.

This clonotype was picked up a small number of times. The V and J genes are TRBV3-1 and TRBJ2-7; D gene unclear. V was shortened by 4 bases and J by 2 bases, with 24 bases between the two germline ends. The CDR3 is 18 residues long. Germline V gene lookup returns CDR1 LGHDT and CDR2 YNNKEL (reference sequence). The CDR3 DNA reads as TGTGCCAGCAGCCCCGACCCGAACGGCCGGACCTTCACCTACGAGCAGTACTTC. This encodes CASSPDPNGRTFTYEQYF.

The sample holds a few counts of this clonotype. This CDR3 is CASMASEIATNEKLFF. Written as DNA, the CDR3 is TGTGCCAGCATGGCCTCTGAGATAGCAACTAATGAAAAACTGTTTTTT. The rearrangement joins TRBV25-1 to TRBJ1-4; no reliable D call. The V end was cut by 7 bases, the J end by 0 bases, with 15 bases between. Looked up from germline, CDR1 is MGHDK and CDR2 is SYGVNS. The CDR3 extends over 16 amino acids.

The chain links TRBV12-3 or TRBV12-4 to TRBJ1-1; 7 bases fit TRBD1. The V segment lost 6 bases and the J segment 4 bases; nucleotides outside the gene matches: 8. The CDR3 has 14 amino acids. The CDR3 sequence is CASSLGGPSTEAFF. CDR3 bases: TGTGCCAGCAGCCTAGGGGGCCCGAGCACTGAAGCTTTCTTT.

This clonotype showed up just a few times. The rearrangement uses TRBV27 and TRBJ2-6, with no clear D. Between the trimmed V and J ends, which lost 2 bases and 3 bases, there was a span of 8 bases. The CDR3 is 15 residues long. Germline-derived CDR1 and CDR2 are MNHEY and SMNVEV (reference sequence). DNA for the CDR3: TGTGCCAGCAGTTTAGGGCCTGGTGGGGCCAACGTCCTGACTTTC. Translating it yields CASSLGPGGANVLTF.

This clonotype was observed many times. The J gene is TRBJ1-2, the V gene TRBV6-1; D is possibly TRBD1 (5 bases). Trimming took off 6 bases at V and 2 bases at J, with 10 bases between the two ends. The CDR3 consists of 13 residues. The germline V gene has CDR1 MNHNS and CDR2 SASEGT. Here the CDR3 DNA reads TGTGCCAGCAGCATCAGGGAGAACTATGGCTACACCTTC. Translation gives CASSIRENYGYTF.

This clonotype was counted between two and nine times. The gene calls are TRBV9 and TRBJ2-6; D is ambiguous. CDR1 SGDLS and CDR2 YYNGEE come from the germline V gene. Trimming cost V 4 bases and J 2 bases, with 13 bases left between them. CDR3 length: 16 residues. The CDR3, as DNA: TGTGCCAGCAGCCCTGGGCCATCACCTGGGGCCAACGTCCTGACTTTC. Protein product: CASSPGPSPGANVLTF.

This clonotype was seen a few times. The J gene is TRBJ2-1, the V gene TRBV7-9; D possibly uses TRBD1 or TRBD2 (6 bases each). Trimming cost V 7 bases and J 5 bases, with 15 bases left between them. This CDR3 spans 14 amino acids. Germline CDR1 reads SEHNR; CDR2 reads FQNEAQ (reference sequence). DNA for the CDR3: TGTGCCAGCAACGGGGGCACGGGCGACAATGAGCAGTTCTTC. It encodes CASNGGTGDNEQFF.

The chain is built from TRBV6-1 and TRBJ2-7; no clear D. V was pared by 8 bases and J by 3 bases, with 14 bases between. Germline V gene data show CDR1 as MNHNS and CDR2 as SASEGT. The CDR3 loop spans 13 amino acids. CDR3 bases: TGTGCCAGCTCCCCGGAGCCCTACTACGAGCAGTACTTC. Encoded protein: CASSPEPYYEQYF.

This clonotype was counted only a few times. The chain is built from TRBV7-9 and TRBJ2-7; D gene uncertain. CDR1 SEHNR and CDR2 FQNEAQ come from the germline V gene (reference sequence). The CDR3 has 14 amino acids. The germline V and J ends were trimmed by 4 bases and 2 bases, with 12 bases remaining between them. CDR3 residues: CASSSGVRPYEQYF. CDR3 nucleotides: TGTGCCAGCAGCTCGGGCGTCAGACCCTACGAGCAGTACTTC.

This clonotype was counted at least ten times. V is TRBV5-1 and J is TRBJ1-6, with D unresolved. Trimming pared 2 bases from V and 12 bases from J, leaving 15 bases between. The CDR3 runs 14 residues. CDR1 is SGHRS, CDR2 YFSETQ, per germline. The CDR3 region is CASSFYYQWLPLHF. The CDR3 region has the DNA TGCGCCAGCAGCTTCTATTACCAGTGGTTACCCCTCCACTTT.